Below are 20 T cell receptor beta chains sequenced from a single sample in a study of cytomegalovirus exposure and HLA in healthy donors. This PCR relied on a set of 60 Vbeta primers and 13 Jbeta primers. This table comes from immunoSEQ multiplex PCR, and its TCRdb copy is limited to in-frame clones, with some not included. Among about 250,000 clones listed, under 80% were seen once. Sequenced input: PBMCs. The receptors stem from a female donor in good health and CMV-seronegative.

V gene TRBV14 combines with J gene TRBJ1-3; a weak D match, TRBD1 (5 bases). Germline V gene sequence: CDR1 SGHDN, CDR2 FVKESK. V gave up 5 bases and J gave up 0 bases, with 14 bases separating them. The CDR3 extends over 16 amino acids. CDR3 nucleotide sequence: TGTGCCAGCAGCGCGGACATACCTTACTCTGGAAACACCATATATTTT. Its protein is CASSADIPYSGNTIYF.

V gene TRBV9 combines with J gene TRBJ2-1, with D possibly TRBD2 on 5 matching bases. The CDR3 is 15 residues long. Germline values: CDR1 SGDLS, CDR2 YYNGEE. V lost 0 bases and J lost 4, with 11 bases in between. Here the CDR3 reads CASSVEEAEYNEQFF. CDR3 coding DNA: TGTGCCAGCAGCGTAGAAGAAGCGGAGTACAATGAGCAGTTCTTC.

The chain's CDR3 is CASSLGLERTIYF. The CDR3 nucleotides are TGTGCCAGCAGTTTGGGGCTGGAGAGGACCATATATTTT. The rearrangement joins TRBV28 to TRBJ1-3; TRBD1 is a possible D gene (5 bases). The CDR3 consists of 13 residues. The V end was cut by 3 bases, the J end by 10 bases, with 13 bases between. Germline assignment: CDR1 MDHEN and CDR2 SYDVKM.

J is TRBJ2-1 and V is TRBV7-8, with 8 bases aligning to TRBD2. V dropped 1 base and J dropped 1; count of bases not matched to a gene: 9. The CDR3 is 18 amino acids. Looked up from germline, CDR1 is SGHVS and CDR2 is FQNEAQ. The CDR3 nucleotides read TGTGCCAGCAGCTTAGGGTTCGAGGCGGGGGGTTCCTACAATGAGCAGTTCTTC. Protein product: CASSLGFEAGGSYNEQFF.

The table lists this clone with a count of one. The rearrangement links TRBV28 to TRBJ2-2; 10 positions agree with TRBD1. This CDR3 contains 16 residues. Trimming at V came to 3 bases and at J to 1 base, leaving 2 bases not matched to a gene. Germline loops: CDR1 MDHEN, CDR2 SYDVKM. CDR3 loop: CASSFRDRGNTGELFF. The CDR3 coding sequence is TGTGCCAGCAGTTTTAGGGACAGGGGGAACACCGGGGAGCTGTTTTTT.

This sequence joins TRBV27 and TRBJ1-1; possible D gene TRBD1, 6 bases. The V end was cut by 3 bases, the J end by 7 bases, with 15 bases between. CDR3 size: 14 residues. Germline values: CDR1 MNHEY, CDR2 SMNVEV (reference sequence). The CDR3 spells CASSFDRGGNEAFF. Written as DNA, the CDR3 is TGTGCCAGCAGTTTTGATAGGGGGGGTAATGAAGCTTTCTTT.

The chain uses TRBV10-3 and TRBJ2-7, with 9 bases aligning to TRBD1. The length of the CDR3 is 15 residues. The junction had 9 bases not matched to a gene; V was cut back by 2 bases and J by 7 bases. Per the germline V gene, CDR1 is ENHRY and CDR2 is SYGVKD. This CDR3 reads CAISEIQGAEGEQYF. The CDR3 DNA reads as TGTGCCATCAGTGAGATACAGGGGGCGGAGGGAGAGCAGTACTTC.

CDR3 nucleotides: TGCGCCAGCAGCCGTGGCGAGACTAGCGGGAGGGAAAATGAGCAGTTCTTC. Protein product: CASSRGETSGRENEQFF. The V and J genes are TRBV4-1 and TRBJ2-1; 14 bases fit TRBD2. This CDR3 spans 17 amino acids. Per the germline V gene, CDR1 is MGHRA and CDR2 is YSYEKL. The trim removed 4 bases at V and 7 bases at J, leaving 9 bases unmatched.

The chain is built from TRBV6-6 and TRBJ2-3, with D perhaps matching TRBD2 (6 bases). The germline gives CDR1 MNHNY, CDR2 SVGAGI (reference sequence). The CDR3 is 15 residues long. The germline V and J ends were trimmed by 6 bases and 4 bases, with 17 bases remaining between them. In DNA, the CDR3 is TGTGCCAGCAGCCACCGCGGGATGGGGCCAGATACGCAGTATTTT. It yields the protein CASSHRGMGPDTQYF.

The V call is TRBV7-6, the J call TRBJ2-3; tentatively, D is TRBD1 (6 bases). V lost 7 bases and J lost 0, with 11 bases in between. Germline V lookup: CDR1 SGHVS, CDR2 FNYEAQ. This CDR3 spans 14 amino acids. This CDR3 is CASKTGSSTDTQYF. The CDR3 DNA reads TGTGCCAGCAAAACAGGGTCTAGCACAGATACGCAGTATTTT.

This clone was counted a few times. This chain joins TRBV7-2 and TRBJ2-3, with TRBD2 matching 8 bases. Germline V gives CDR1 SGHTA, CDR2 FQGNSA. V dropped 3 bases and J dropped 5; count of bases not matched to a gene: 4. This CDR3 contains 14 residues. CDR3 residues: CASSLQSGRDTQYF. CDR3 coding DNA: TGTGCCAGCAGCTTGCAGAGCGGGAGAGATACGCAGTATTTT.

The gene calls are TRBV10-1 and TRBJ2-7; 7 bases fit TRBD1. CDR3 length: 14 residues. J lost 2 bases, V lost 3 bases, and 4 bases had no gene match. Germline loops: CDR1 WNHNN, CDR2 SYGVQD (reference sequence). The CDR3 loop is CASSEQGSTYEQYF. CDR3 DNA: TGCGCCAGCAGTGAACAGGGGTCGACCTACGAGCAGTACTTC.

The sample holds a few counts of this clone. The same CDR3 arises from other DNA sequences in this sample as well. The chain is built from TRBV30 and TRBJ1-2, with unresolved D. The CDR3 runs 12 residues. V was clipped by 0 bases and J by 4 bases, with 6 bases between them. Germline lookup yields CDR1 GTSNPN and CDR2 SVGIG (reference sequence). The CDR3 bases are TGTGCCTGGAGTGTCGGAGGCTATGGCTACACCTTC. Its protein is CAWSVGGYGYTF.

This clone was picked up one time. The CDR3 loop reads CASSPLDRDSPLHF. CDR3 DNA: TGTGCCAGCTCACCACTCGACAGGGACTCACCCCTCCACTTT. This chain connects TRBV18 to TRBJ1-6; 7 bases map to TRBD1. Germline values: CDR1 KGHSH, CDR2 LQKENI. The length of the CDR3 is 14 residues. V was clipped by 1 base and J by 10 bases; unmatched bases: 4.

V gene TRBV5-1 combines with J gene TRBJ2-1; D not certain. The length of the CDR3 is 13 residues. Germline CDR1 is SGHRS and CDR2 is YFSETQ. V gave up 4 bases and J gave up 6 bases, with 11 bases separating them. The DNA for the CDR3 is TGCGCCAGCAGCCATCTGTACGGCAATGAGCAGTTCTTC. This codes for CASSHLYGNEQFF.

This clone came up a few times. This rearrangement joins TRBV19 to TRBJ2-1, with TRBD2 matching 9 bases. This CDR3 spans 19 amino acids. The V and J ends lost 5 bases and 0 bases, in that order; junction bases with no gene match: 14. In germline, CDR1 is LNHDA, CDR2 SQIVND (reference sequence). The CDR3 loop reads CASSQPGLAGPSSYNEQFF. CDR3 nucleotides: TGTGCCAGTAGTCAACCGGGACTAGCAGGCCCGAGCTCCTACAATGAGCAGTTCTTC.

V is TRBV4-1 and J is TRBJ2-2; D gene unclear. CDR1 is MGHRA and CDR2 is YSYEKL in the germline V gene. V was pared by 2 bases and J by 8 bases, with 24 bases between. The CDR3 length is 18 residues. The CDR3 loop is CASSQIRIRVTTGGELFF. DNA for the CDR3: TGCGCCAGCAGCCAAATTCGTATCCGGGTCACTACCGGTGGGGAGCTGTTTTTT.

This clone turned up a few times. The rearrangement uses TRBV6-5 and TRBJ2-5; 13 nucleotides match TRBD2. The CDR3 consists of 14 residues. Losses at the gene ends were 6 bases for V and 4 bases for J; bases not matched to a gene: 2. The germline CDR1 and CDR2 sequences are MNHEY and SVGAGI. CDR3 bases: TGTGCCAGCAGCGGACTAGCGGGAGTAGAGACCCAGTACTTC. Translated: CASSGLAGVETQYF.

The chain carries TRBV7-8 and TRBJ2-2; 8 bases match TRBD1. The trim removed 5 bases at V and 3 bases at J, leaving 11 bases unmatched. The germline gives CDR1 SGHVS, CDR2 FQNEAQ. The CDR3 spans 17 residues. CDR3 sequence: CASSPSGLGQDTGELFF. In nucleotides, the CDR3 is TGTGCCAGCAGCCCCAGCGGGTTGGGACAGGACACCGGGGAGCTGTTTTTT.

This clone has just a few counts. The J gene is TRBJ2-2, the V gene TRBV11-2; TRBD2 is a possible D gene (7 bases). The CDR3 consists of 16 residues. The V end was cut by 3 bases, the J end by 7 bases, with 18 bases between. Germline V gene sequence: CDR1 SGHAT, CDR2 FQNNGV. For the CDR3, the DNA is TGTGCCAGCAGCTTCCGAGGGGGGGCAAACGGCGGGGAGCTGTTTTTT. This sequence encodes CASSFRGGANGGELFF.